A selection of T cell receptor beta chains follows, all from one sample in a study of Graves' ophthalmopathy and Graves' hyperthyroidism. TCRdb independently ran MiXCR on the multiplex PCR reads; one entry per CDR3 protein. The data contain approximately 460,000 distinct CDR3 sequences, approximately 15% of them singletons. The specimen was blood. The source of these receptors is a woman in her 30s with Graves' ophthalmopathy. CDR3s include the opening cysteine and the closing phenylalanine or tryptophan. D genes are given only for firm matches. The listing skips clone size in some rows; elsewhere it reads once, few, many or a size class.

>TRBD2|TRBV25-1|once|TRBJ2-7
TGTGCCAGCAGCTGGACTAGTCGAGGGACCTACGAGCAGTACTTC
CASSWTSRGTYEQYF
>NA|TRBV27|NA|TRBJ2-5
TGTGCCAGCAGTTCCTCTCCCAAGACAGAGGGGACCCAGTACTTC
CASSSSPKTEGTQYF
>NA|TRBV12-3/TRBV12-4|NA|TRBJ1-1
TGTGCCAGCAGTCCAGGGTCCCCTGAAGCTTTCTTT
CASSPGSPEAFF
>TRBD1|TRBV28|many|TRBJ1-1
TGTGCCAGCACCGAGACAGGGCGAGCTTTCTTT
CASTETGRAFF
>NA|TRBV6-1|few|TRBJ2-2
TGTGCCAGCAGCCGGGACCCGGACGGGGAGCTGTTTTTT
CASSRDPDGELFF
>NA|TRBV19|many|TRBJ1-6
TGTGCCAGTAGTATGACTTCGGGCAGGAGAGGATCACCCCTCCACTTT
CASSMTSGRRGSPLHF
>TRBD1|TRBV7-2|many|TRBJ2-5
TGTGCCAGCAGCCCCCGACAGGACAGGGCCCAGTACTTC
CASSPRQDRAQYF
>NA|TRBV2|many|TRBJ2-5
TGTGCCAGCAGTGACGGAGGACGACAAGAGACCCAGTACTTC
CASSDGGRQETQYF
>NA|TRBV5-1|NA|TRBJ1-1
TGCGCCAGCAGCATATCGGGGAGGAAGAACACTGAAGCTTTCTTT
CASSISGRKNTEAFF
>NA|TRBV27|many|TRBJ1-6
TGTGCCAGCAGCTACAGCGGGGCGAATTCACCCCTCCACTTT
CASSYSGANSPLHF
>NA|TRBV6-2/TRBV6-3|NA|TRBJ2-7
TGTGCCAGCAGTTATCACATCTTCTACGAGCAGTACTTC
CASSYHIFYEQYF
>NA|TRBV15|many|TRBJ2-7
TGTGCCACCAGCAGAGATAAAGGAGGAAACGAGCAGTACTTC
CATSRDKGGNEQYF
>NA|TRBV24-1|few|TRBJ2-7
TGTGCCACCAGTGACCCGACCGGGACGGGCCCCTACGAGCAGTACTTC
CATSDPTGTGPYEQYF
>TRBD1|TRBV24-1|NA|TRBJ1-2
TGTGCCACCAGTGATTTGCACACAGGGGGAGGCTACACCTTC
CATSDLHTGGGYTF
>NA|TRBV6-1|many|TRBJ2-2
TGTGCCAGCAGTGAGAGCACCTGGGACTGGAGGTCTGCCGGGGAGCTGTTTTTT
CASSESTWDWRSAGELFF
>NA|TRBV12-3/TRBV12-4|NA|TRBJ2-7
TGTGCCAGCAGTTTTCGGCCTGAGCGGGAGCAGTACTTC
CASSFRPEREQYF
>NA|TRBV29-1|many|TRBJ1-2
TGCAGCGTTGGAGGGTCAGAAGGCTACACCTTC
CSVGGSEGYTF
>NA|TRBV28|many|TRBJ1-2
TGTGCCAGCCTGCGAAGGGGGTTAATCGGTGGCTACACCTTC
CASLRRGLIGGYTF
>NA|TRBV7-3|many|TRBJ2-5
TGTGCCAGCAGCCCCACGGCGTGGGAGACCCAGTACTTC
CASSPTAWETQYF
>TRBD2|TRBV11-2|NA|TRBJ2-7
TGTGCCAGCAGCCCGATAGCGGGAGGGCTCTACCCTCACGAGCAGTACTTC
CASSPIAGGLYPHEQYF
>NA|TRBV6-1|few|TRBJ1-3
TGTGCCAGCAGTGGGGGACCTCCTGGAAACACCATATATTTT
CASSGGPPGNTIYF
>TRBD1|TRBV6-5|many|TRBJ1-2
TGTGCCAGCAGTTACCCCGGGACAGTCTATGGCTACACCTTC
CASSYPGTVYGYTF
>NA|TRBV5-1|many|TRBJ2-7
TGCGCCAGCAGCTTGGCCGGGGGCGACTGGGACGAGCAGTACTTC
CASSLAGGDWDEQYF
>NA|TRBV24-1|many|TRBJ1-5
TGTGCCACCAGTGACCCGCCAGGGCCCCAGCATTTT
CATSDPPGPQHF
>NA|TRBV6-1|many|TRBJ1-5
TGTGCCAGCAGTGAAAGGGAGGATCAGCCCCAGCATTTT
CASSEREDQPQHF
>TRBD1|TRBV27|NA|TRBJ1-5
TGTGCCAGCAGTCCGACCGGGACAGGGTACAATCAGCCCCAGCATTTT
CASSPTGTGYNQPQHF
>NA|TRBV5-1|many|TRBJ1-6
TGCGCCAGCAGCTTGGGGCTCGGGAATTCACCCCTCCACTTT
CASSLGLGNSPLHF
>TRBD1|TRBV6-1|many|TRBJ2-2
TGTGCCAGCAGTGAGGACAGGGGGATGACCGGGGAGCTGTTTTTT
CASSEDRGMTGELFF